The 18 T cell receptor beta chains below come from one sample, sequenced in a study of blood T cell repertoires in COVID-19. Only in-frame clones appear in the TCRdb table, and some are missing; sequencing was by immunoSEQ multiplex PCR. The sample contains some 120,000 clones, roughly 80% of which appear only once. Sequenced sample: peripheral blood. These receptors were collected from a human donor in a cohort sampled during active COVID-19.

This chain links TRBV12-2 with TRBJ2-1; the DNA was not used to check the table's D call, TRBD2. TRBV12-2 is a recognized pseudogene. The CDR3 consists of 17 residues. CDR3 protein: CASRPRLAGGIYNEQFF. The CDR3 DNA reads TGTGCAAGTCGCCCCCGACTAGCGGGAGGCATATACAATGAGCAGTTCTTC.

This rearrangement joins TRBV29-1 to TRBJ1-1; D is uncertain. Germline V gene data show CDR1 as SQVTM and CDR2 as ANQGSEA. V shed 8 bases and J shed 6 bases, with 13 bases lying between them. The CDR3 runs to 11 residues. The CDR3 sequence is CSIGRSAEAFF. CDR3 nucleotides: TGCAGCATAGGGAGGAGCGCTGAAGCTTTCTTT. Supplemented by reference TRBV29-1 and TRBJ1-1, the full variable domain reads SAVISQKPSRDICQRGTSLTIQCQVDSQVTMMFWYRQQPGQSLTLIATANQGSEATYESGFVIDKFPISRPNLTFSTLTVSNMSPEDSSIYLCSIGRSAEAFFGQGTRLTVV.

The gene calls are TRBV27 and TRBJ2-3, with 10 bases fitting TRBD1. The CDR3 is 14 amino acids. CDR1 and CDR2 from the germline V gene are MNHEY and SMNVEV (reference sequence). V shed 7 bases, J shed 3 bases, and the junction held 4 bases outside the gene matches. The CDR3 DNA reads TGTGCCAGCAAGGTGGACAGGGGGACAGATACGCAGTATTTT. It yields the protein CASKVDRGTDTQYF.

In DNA, the CDR3 is TGTGCCAGCTCCCCCCTGGCGTCAGGGGGCACAGATACGCAGTATTTT. It translates to CASSPLASGGTDTQYF. The V and J genes are TRBV18 and TRBJ2-3, with D tentatively TRBD1 (6 bases). CDR3 length equals 16 residues. Germline CDR1 is KGHSH and CDR2 is LQKENI. Trimming took off 6 bases at V and 1 base at J, with 17 bases between the two ends.

V is TRBV6-5 and J is TRBJ1-1; possibly TRBD1 for D (6 bases). The CDR3 extends over 15 amino acids. V shed 8 bases and J shed 6 bases, with 22 bases lying between them. The V gene's germline CDR1 is MNHEY and CDR2 SVGAGI. CDR3 loop: CASLGGPQGWAEAFF. The CDR3 region has the DNA TGTGCCAGCCTCGGGGGGCCTCAGGGGTGGGCTGAAGCTTTCTTT.

The rearrangement links TRBV7-9 to TRBJ1-2, with 8 bases identical to TRBD1. Germline-derived CDR1 and CDR2 are SEHNR and FQNEAQ (reference sequence). V lost 5 bases to trimming and J lost 0 bases; unmatched junction nucleotides: 5. This CDR3 is 15 amino acids long. The CDR3 sequence: CASSQPDRANYGYTF. The CDR3 nucleotides read TGTGCCAGCAGCCAACCGGACAGGGCTAACTATGGCTACACCTTC. Supplemented by reference TRBV7-9 and TRBJ1-2, the full variable domain reads DTGVSQNPRHKITKRGQNVTFRCDPISEHNRLYWYRQTLGQGPEFLTYFQNEAQLEKSRLLSDRFSAERPKGSFSTLEIQRTEQGDSAMYLCASSQPDRANYGYTFGSGTRLTVV.

This chain uses TRBV28 with TRBJ2-7, with a possible D match to TRBD1 (6 bases). Germline CDR1 is MDHEN and CDR2 is SYDVKM. V shed 5 bases and J shed 7 bases, with 21 bases lying between them. This CDR3 comprises 15 residues. The CDR3 protein is CASSTPDSYFGEQYF. For the CDR3, the DNA is TGTGCCAGCAGTACGCCGGACAGCTACTTCGGAGAGCAGTACTTC.

The rearrangement joins TRBV30 to TRBJ2-3; tentatively, D is TRBD2 (6 bases). Germline V gene sequence: CDR1 GTSNPN, CDR2 SVGIG (reference sequence). V was clipped by 4 bases and J by 1 base, with 12 bases between them. The CDR3 length is 14 residues. Written as DNA, the CDR3 is TGTGCCTGGAACGGGAGAGGTGGCACAGATACGCAGTATTTT. It translates to CAWNGRGGTDTQYF.

This clone showed up just once. The chain links TRBV2 to TRBJ2-7; D is possibly TRBD2 (7 bases). Trimming left V 8 bases short and J 4 bases short, with 12 bases between. Germline-derived CDR1 and CDR2 are SNHLY and FYNNEI. The CDR3 runs 12 residues. The CDR3 reads CASRGGPYEQYF. Written as DNA, the CDR3 is TGTGCCAGCCGCGGGGGCCCGTACGAGCAGTACTTC.

This chain links TRBV27 with TRBJ2-3; TRBD2 matches at 13 bases. V trimming: 5 bases; J trimming: 10 bases; junction bases outside the gene matches: 18. Germline V gives CDR1 MNHEY, CDR2 SMNVEV (reference sequence). CDR3 length equals 18 residues. The CDR3 sequence is CASSPSVLAGGGLGSQYF. The CDR3 DNA follows: TGTGCCAGCAGTCCAAGCGTACTAGCGGGGGGGGGCCTAGGGTCGCAGTATTTT.

This sequence joins TRBV10-3 and TRBJ2-1, with a tentative D call TRBD1 (6 bases). V lost 6 bases to trimming and J lost 5 bases, with 8 bases between them. CDR3 size: 12 residues. Germline CDR1 reads ENHRY; CDR2 reads SYGVKD. The chain's CDR3 is CAISYRDNEQFF. The DNA of the CDR3 is TGTGCCATCAGCTACAGGGACAATGAGCAGTTCTTC.

This clone came up many times. V usage is TRBV5-1 and J usage is TRBJ2-1; 11 bases agree with TRBD2. The germline CDR1 and CDR2 sequences are SGHRS and YFSETQ. The CDR3 has 19 residues. The V and J ends lost 4 bases and 1 base, in that order; junction bases with no gene match: 13. The DNA for the CDR3 is TGCGCCAGCAGCACGGGACTAGCGGTCCCTACGAAATCCTACAATGAGCAGTTCTTC. Amino acids: CASSTGLAVPTKSYNEQFF.

This clone was detected a few times. V gene TRBV11-2 combines with J gene TRBJ1-6; TRBD1 matches at 9 bases. The J segment lost 10 bases and the V segment lost 3 bases, leaving 7 bases of the junction unmatched. Germline CDR1 reads SGHAT; CDR2 reads FQNNGV. The CDR3 is made up of 15 amino acids. For the CDR3, the DNA is TGTGCCAGCAGCTTTGGGACAGGGCGTAACTCACCCCTCCACTTT. This codes for CASSFGTGRNSPLHF.

The V and J genes are TRBV11-1 and TRBJ2-7; TRBD2 might be the D (5 bases). The CDR3 sequence is 13 residues long. Germline-derived CDR1 and CDR2 are SGHAT and FQDESV (reference sequence). Trimming removed 7 bases at V and 1 base at J, with 11 bases between. CDR3 in amino acids: CASTIRGSYEQYF. CDR3 bases: TGTGCCAGCACGATTCGGGGTTCCTACGAGCAGTACTTC.

V is TRBV28 and J is TRBJ2-6; D gene uncertain. V shed 4 bases and J shed 3 bases, with 7 bases lying between them. Germline-derived CDR1 and CDR2 are MDHEN and SYDVKM. This CDR3 is built from 14 residues. The CDR3, as DNA: TGTGCCAGCAGTTCGGGTTTTGGGGCCAACGTCCTGACTTTC. Protein: CASSSGFGANVLTF.

The chain is built from TRBV6-2 or TRBV6-3 and TRBJ2-7; no reliable D call. The CDR3 spans 12 residues. V was pared by 5 bases and J by 5 bases, with 10 bases between. CDR1 and CDR2 (germline): MNHEY, SVGEGT. CDR3 protein: CASSPLANEQYF. For the CDR3, the DNA is TGTGCCAGCAGTCCCCTTGCGAACGAGCAGTACTTC.

V and J are TRBV3-1 (or the pseudogene TRBV3-2) and TRBJ2-7; 12 bases agree with TRBD1. The V and J ends lost 3 bases and 6 bases, in that order; junction bases with no gene match: 6. Germline V gives CDR1 LGHDT, CDR2 YNNKEL (reference sequence). This CDR3 comprises 15 residues. CDR3 loop: CASSQPGQGALEQYF. CDR3 sequence (DNA): TGTGCCAGCAGCCAGCCGGGACAGGGGGCACTCGAGCAGTACTTC.

The chain uses TRBV19 and TRBJ1-1; 7 nucleotides agree with TRBD1. CDR3 length: 17 amino acids. After removal of 7 bases from V and 2 bases from J, the junction contained 16 bases not matched to a gene. Germline V gene data show CDR1 as LNHDA and CDR2 as SQIVND (reference sequence). CDR3 residues: CASMPVRDRVFNTEAFF. The DNA for the CDR3 is TGTGCCAGTATGCCGGTTCGCGACAGGGTATTTAACACTGAAGCTTTCTTT. The variable domain in full, completed from reference TRBV19 and TRBJ1-1, reads DGGITQSPKYLFRKEGQNVTLSCEQNLNHDAMYWYRQDPGQGLRLIYYSQIVNDFQKGDIAEGYSVSREKKESFPLTVTSAQKNPTAFYLCASMPVRDRVFNTEAFFGQGTRLTVV.